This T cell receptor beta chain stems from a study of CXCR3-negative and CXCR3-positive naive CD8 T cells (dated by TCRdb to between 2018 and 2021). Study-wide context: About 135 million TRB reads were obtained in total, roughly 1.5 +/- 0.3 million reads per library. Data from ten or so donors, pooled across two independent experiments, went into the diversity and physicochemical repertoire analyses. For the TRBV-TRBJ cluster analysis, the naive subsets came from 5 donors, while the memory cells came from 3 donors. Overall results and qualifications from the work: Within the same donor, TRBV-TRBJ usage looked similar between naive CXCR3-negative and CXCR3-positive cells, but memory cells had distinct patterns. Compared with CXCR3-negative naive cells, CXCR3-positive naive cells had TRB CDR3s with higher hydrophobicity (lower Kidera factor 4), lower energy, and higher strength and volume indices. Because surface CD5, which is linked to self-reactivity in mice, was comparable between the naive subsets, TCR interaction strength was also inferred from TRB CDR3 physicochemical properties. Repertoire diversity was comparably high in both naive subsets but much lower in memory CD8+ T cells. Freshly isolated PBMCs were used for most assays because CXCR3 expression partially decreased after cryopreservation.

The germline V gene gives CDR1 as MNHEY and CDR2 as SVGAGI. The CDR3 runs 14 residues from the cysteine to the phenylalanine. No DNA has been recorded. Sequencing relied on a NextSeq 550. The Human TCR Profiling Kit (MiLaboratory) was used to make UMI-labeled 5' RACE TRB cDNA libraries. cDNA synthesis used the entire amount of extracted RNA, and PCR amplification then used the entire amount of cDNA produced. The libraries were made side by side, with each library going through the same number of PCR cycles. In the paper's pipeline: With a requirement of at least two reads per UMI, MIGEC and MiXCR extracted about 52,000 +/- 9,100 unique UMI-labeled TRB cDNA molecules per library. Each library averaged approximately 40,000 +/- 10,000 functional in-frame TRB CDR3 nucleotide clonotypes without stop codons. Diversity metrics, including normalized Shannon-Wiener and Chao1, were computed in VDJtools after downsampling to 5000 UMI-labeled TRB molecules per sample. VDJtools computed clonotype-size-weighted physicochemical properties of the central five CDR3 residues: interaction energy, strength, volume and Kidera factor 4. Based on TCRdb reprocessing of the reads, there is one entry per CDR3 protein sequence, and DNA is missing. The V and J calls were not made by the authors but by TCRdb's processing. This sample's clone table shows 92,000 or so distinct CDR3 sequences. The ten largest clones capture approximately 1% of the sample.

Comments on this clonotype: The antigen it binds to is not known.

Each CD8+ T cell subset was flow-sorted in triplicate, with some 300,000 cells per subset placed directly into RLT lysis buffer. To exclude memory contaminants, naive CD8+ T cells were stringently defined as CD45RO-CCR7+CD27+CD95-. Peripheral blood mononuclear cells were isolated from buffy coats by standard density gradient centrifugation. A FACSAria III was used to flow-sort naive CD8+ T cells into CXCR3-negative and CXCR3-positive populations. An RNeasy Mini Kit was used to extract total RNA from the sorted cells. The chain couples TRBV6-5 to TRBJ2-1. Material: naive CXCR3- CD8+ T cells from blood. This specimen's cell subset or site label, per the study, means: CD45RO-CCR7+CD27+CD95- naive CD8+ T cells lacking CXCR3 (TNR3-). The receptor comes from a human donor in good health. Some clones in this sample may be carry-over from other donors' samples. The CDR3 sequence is CASSYEFSYNEQFF.